The TCR beta chain under discussion was sequenced for a study of beta chain features in type 1 diabetes. The whole isolated RNA underwent reverse transcription, so sequencing captured expressed TCRB transcripts. Measured with immunoSEQ multiplex PCR; TCRdb has only the in-frame clones, and not every one. The profile covers more than 150,000 clones, with approximately 13% appearing a single time and 0.62% taken by the ten largest. Every donor provided one heparinised blood draw, which averaged about 110 mL. The CDR3 is 15 amino acids. V gave up 6 bases and J gave up 0 bases; unmatched junction bases: 7. Looked up from germline, CDR1 is SGDLS and CDR2 is YYNGEE.

The sequence was obtained from a woman under 30 in good health. The V call is TRBV9, the J call TRBJ1-2; 8 bases map to TRBD1. Sequencing was done on a sample of central memory CD4+ T cells from blood. The CDR3 loop is CASNRQGSSNYGYTF. CDR3 sequence (DNA): TGTGCCAGCAACCGACAGGGGTCATCTAACTATGGCTACACCTTC.